The 24 T cell receptor beta chains in this list originate from one sample, sequenced in a study of Ad26.COV2.S vaccination and SARS-CoV-2 variants. Libraries were prepared by immunoSEQ multiplex PCR; TCRdb keeps only in-frame clonotypes and omits some of them. Counted here are roughly 320,000 clones, roughly 87% occurring once; the ten biggest clones make up about 3.4%. Indicated treatment: about 20 received Ad26.COV2.S at low or high dose, single or two shots; 5 received placebo; per-sample allocation not given. Samples analyzed were those drawn on day 63 after the first vaccine or placebo injection. The sample was peripheral blood, taken in a trial of Ad26.COV2.S vaccine versus placebo. The receptors derive from a person between 18 and 59 years old who received the Ad26.COV2.S COVID-19 vaccine or a placebo.

The chain recombines TRBV3-1 (or the pseudogene TRBV3-2) with TRBJ1-2; 8 bases are a match to TRBD1. The V and J ends lost 3 bases and 6 bases, in that order; junction bases with no gene match: 3. This CDR3 contains 13 residues. Germline assignment: CDR1 LGHDT and CDR2 YNNKEL (reference sequence). CDR3 amino acids: CASSQRTGNGYTF. The CDR3 coding sequence is TGTGCCAGCAGCCAGAGGACAGGGAATGGCTACACCTTC.

The CDR3 sequence: CASTKPPGMVVETQYF. Here the CDR3 DNA reads TGCGCCAGCACCAAACCCCCAGGGATGGTTGTAGAGACCCAGTACTTC. The V and J genes are TRBV4-3 and TRBJ2-5; perhaps TRBD1 as D (5 bases). Trimming shortened V by 7 bases and J by 4 bases, and 22 bases separated the two germline ends. This CDR3 spans 16 amino acids. CDR1 is LGHNA, CDR2 YSLEER, per germline.

The chain uses TRBV4-3 and TRBJ1-6; possible D gene TRBD1, 5 bases. The CDR3 is 15 amino acids. V lost 1 base and J lost 8, with 12 bases in between. Germline V gives CDR1 LGHNA, CDR2 YSLEER. In DNA, the CDR3 is TGCGCCAGCAGCCAAGTCGGGACCTCGGATTCACCCCTCCACTTT. Protein product: CASSQVGTSDSPLHF.

This rearrangement joins TRBV11-2 to TRBJ2-3, with D tentatively TRBD2 (5 bases). The CDR3 is made up of 16 amino acids. V lost 2 bases to trimming and J lost 2 bases, with 14 bases between them. Germline CDR1 and CDR2: SGHAT and FQNNGV. This CDR3 reads CASSLSPDYSTDTQYF. DNA of the CDR3: TGTGCCAGCAGCTTATCCCCCGACTATTCCACAGATACGCAGTATTTT.

This rearrangement joins TRBV12-3 or TRBV12-4 to TRBJ2-7; D not certain. V lost 4 bases, J lost 2 bases, and 3 bases lay in between. CDR3 length: 11 amino acids. The chain's CDR3 is CASSSPYEQYF. For the CDR3, the DNA is TGTGCCAGCAGTTCACCCTACGAGCAGTACTTC.

The chain recombines TRBV30 with TRBJ1-2; 7 bases are shared with TRBD1. V lost 1 base to trimming and J lost 8 bases; unmatched junction nucleotides: 4. Per germline, CDR1 GTSNPN and CDR2 SVGIG (reference sequence). The CDR3 runs to 12 residues. The CDR3 coding sequence is TGTGCCTGGAGTGCCGGGACAGTGGGCTACACCTTC. It encodes CAWSAGTVGYTF.

The chain is built from TRBV11-2 and TRBJ1-1, with 7 nucleotides matching TRBD1. Germline V gene lookup returns CDR1 SGHAT and CDR2 FQNNGV. V shed 5 bases, J shed 4 bases, and the junction held 10 bases outside the gene matches. CDR3 length: 15 residues. CDR3 nucleotides: TGTGCCAGCAGCCCAGGGGGGGTGGATGTCACTGAAGCTTTCTTT. Translated, it gives CASSPGGVDVTEAFF.

This rearrangement joins TRBV14 to TRBJ1-6, with a weak D call TRBD1 (5 bases). V lost 3 bases to trimming and J lost 10 bases, with 13 bases between them. The CDR3 totals 14 residues. CDR1 is SGHDN, CDR2 FVKESK, per germline. The chain's CDR3 is CASSQNRQPSPLHF. CDR3 DNA: TGTGCCAGCAGCCAGAATAGACAGCCATCACCCCTCCACTTT. The whole variable domain, remainder taken from reference TRBV14 and TRBJ1-6, is EAGVTQFPSHSVIEKGQTVTLRCDPISGHDNLYWYRRVMGKEIKFLLHFVKESKQDESGMPNNRFLAERTGGTYSTLKVQPAELEDSGVYFCASSQNRQPSPLHFGNGTRLTVT.

The V call is TRBV14, the J call TRBJ1-3; the D is unclear. From germline, CDR1 is SGHDN and CDR2 FVKESK. V was cut by 4 bases and J by 0 bases, with 13 bases left in between. The CDR3 has 16 amino acids. The CDR3 spells CASSPLAHYSGNTIYF. The CDR3 bases are TGTGCCAGCAGCCCCCTCGCCCACTACTCTGGAAACACCATATATTTT.

Here the CDR3 reads CASSLADLPRETQYF. The DNA of the CDR3 is TGTGCCAGCAGCTTAGCCGATCTCCCGAGGGAGACCCAGTACTTC. The chain is built from TRBV7-9 and TRBJ2-5; D gene unclear. The V gene's germline CDR1 is SEHNR and CDR2 FQNEAQ (reference sequence). Deletions cut 0 bases from V and 5 bases from J, with 13 bases between. This CDR3 comprises 15 residues.

This clone was seen a single time. The J gene is TRBJ2-3, the V gene TRBV6-5, with 10 positions matching TRBD2. This CDR3 spans 14 amino acids. Losses at the gene ends were 9 bases for V and 2 bases for J; bases not matched to a gene: 5. Per the germline V gene, CDR1 is MNHEY and CDR2 is SVGAGI. For the CDR3, the DNA is TGTGCCAGTAAAACTAGCGGGGCCACAGATACGCAGTATTTT. This translates into CASKTSGATDTQYF.

J is TRBJ2-2 and V is TRBV30; possibly TRBD2 for D (6 bases). V lost 5 bases and J lost 6, with 7 bases in between. Per the germline V gene, CDR1 is GTSNPN and CDR2 is SVGIG (reference sequence). The CDR3 contains 11 residues. The DNA for the CDR3 is TGTGCCTGGTGGGGGGCCGGGGAGCTGTTTTTT. Encoded protein: CAWWGAGELFF.

The V call is TRBV6-5, the J call TRBJ2-7; D is ambiguous. Looked up from germline, CDR1 is MNHEY and CDR2 is SVGAGI. This CDR3 is built from 16 residues. Trimming pared 0 bases from V and 6 bases from J, leaving 18 bases between. The CDR3 region is CASSYSSRLQVGEQYF. The CDR3, as DNA: TGTGCCAGCAGTTACTCGAGTAGACTCCAGGTCGGCGAGCAGTACTTC.

This clone was seen only a few times. V is TRBV6-5 and J is TRBJ1-3, with a possible D match to TRBD1 (5 bases). The CDR3 consists of 13 residues. Germline loops: CDR1 MNHEY, CDR2 SVGAGI. V dropped 0 bases and J dropped 8 bases, with 8 bases sitting between them. The CDR3 loop is CASSYSRGDTIYF. The CDR3 region has the DNA TGTGCCAGCAGTTACTCTAGGGGTGACACCATATATTTT.

This sequence joins TRBV10-3 and TRBJ1-3; D might be TRBD1 (6 bases). In germline, CDR1 is ENHRY, CDR2 SYGVKD. The CDR3 sequence is 14 residues long. Trimming took off 5 bases at V and 4 bases at J, with 12 bases between the two ends. The chain's CDR3 is CAISQTGDGNTIYF. The CDR3 DNA reads TGTGCCATCAGTCAGACAGGCGACGGAAACACCATATATTTT.

The chain combines TRBV7-9 with TRBJ2-5; no clear D gene. The germline V gene has CDR1 SEHNR and CDR2 FQNEAQ (reference sequence). The CDR3 is made up of 11 amino acids. The V end lost 4 bases, the J end lost 1 base, and 1 base lay between the germline ends. The CDR3 loop is CASSSQETQYF. CDR3 DNA: TGTGCCAGCAGCTCCCAAGAGACCCAGTACTTC. The complete variable domain, with remaining parts taken from reference TRBV7-9 and TRBJ2-5, reads DTGVSQNPRHKITKRGQNVTFRCDPISEHNRLYWYRQTLGQGPEFLTYFQNEAQLEKSRLLSDRFSAERPKGSFSTLEIQRTEQGDSAMYLCASSSQETQYFGPGTRLLVL.

The V gene is TRBV7-6, the J gene TRBJ2-7, with 7 bases aligning to TRBD2. The CDR3 is made up of 15 amino acids. V lost 6 bases to trimming and J lost 4 bases; unmatched junction nucleotides: 12. Germline V gene lookup returns CDR1 SGHVS and CDR2 FNYEAQ. CDR3: CASSSLAARGYEQYF. The CDR3 nucleotides read TGTGCCAGCAGTTCCCTAGCGGCCCGGGGTTACGAGCAGTACTTC.

The chain joins TRBV19 to TRBJ2-3, with 7 bases identical to TRBD2. With 8 bases clipped from V and 4 bases from J, the junction kept 9 bases outside the gene matches. CDR1 is LNHDA and CDR2 is SQIVND in the germline V gene (reference sequence). The CDR3 covers 14 residues. The chain's CDR3 is CASGSGVGADTQYF. CDR3 bases: TGTGCCAGTGGCAGCGGGGTAGGGGCAGATACGCAGTATTTT.

This chain connects TRBV7-3 to TRBJ1-2, with D unresolved. CDR1 and CDR2 (germline): SGHTA, FQGTGA. Deletions cut 1 base from V and 3 bases from J, with 12 bases between. This CDR3 has 15 amino acids. Written as DNA, the CDR3 is TGTGCCAGCAGCTTAAATGGGCCTTCGGACTATGGCTACACCTTC. Protein sequence: CASSLNGPSDYGYTF.

V gene TRBV10-3 combines with J gene TRBJ1-4; no firm D call. CDR3 length equals 15 residues. V was clipped by 0 bases and J by 5 bases, with 10 bases between them. The germline V gene encodes CDR1 ENHRY and CDR2 SYGVKD. In DNA, the CDR3 is TGTGCCATCAGTGAGTCTAGGGCAGAGAATGAAAAACTGTTTTTT. Translated: CAISESRAENEKLFF.

The chain links TRBV19 to TRBJ2-6, with D unclear. This CDR3 comprises 17 residues. Between the trimmed V and J ends, which lost 4 bases and 0 bases, there was a span of 13 bases. The V gene's germline CDR1 is LNHDA and CDR2 SQIVND (reference sequence). The DNA for the CDR3 is TGTGCCAGTAGTAACGGCCTTACGGCCTCTGGGGCCAACGTCCTGACTTTC. Translation: CASSNGLTASGANVLTF.

V gene TRBV9 combines with J gene TRBJ2-7; D may be TRBD2 (6 bases). V was clipped by 4 bases and J by 6 bases, with 17 bases between them. This CDR3 has 14 amino acids. Germline loops: CDR1 SGDLS, CDR2 YYNGEE. CDR3: CASSLRDGGPEQYF. CDR3 sequence (DNA): TGTGCCAGCAGCCTCCGGGACGGGGGACCCGAGCAGTACTTC.

The gene calls are TRBV30 and TRBJ2-7; 11 bases align to TRBD1. The V gene end was trimmed by 8 bases and the J gene end by 11 bases; junction bases not matched to a gene: 8. The CDR3 length is 11 residues. Germline lookup yields CDR1 GTSNPN and CDR2 SVGIG (reference sequence). CDR3 protein: CATGTGGGEYF. The CDR3 DNA is TGTGCCACCGGGACAGGGGGTGGGGAGTACTTC.

The V and J genes are TRBV18 and TRBJ2-3, with 11 positions matching TRBD2. Per germline, CDR1 KGHSH and CDR2 LQKENI. This CDR3 has 15 amino acids. Trimming at V came to 8 bases and at J to 1 base, leaving 5 bases not matched to a gene. For the CDR3, the DNA is TGTGCCAGCCGACCGACTAGCGGGGGCACAGATACGCAGTATTTT. This encodes CASRPTSGGTDTQYF.